This T cell receptor beta chain was captured in a study of T cell responses to AZD1222 COVID-19 vaccine. Background on the study: Pooled in the analysis were second doses at about 4 or about 12 weeks. Notes on the study in general: Mostly white British, mostly female donors; authors suggested clonal diversity may be underestimated.

TCRdb's table, derived via immunoSEQ multiplex PCR, lists solely in-frame clones and lacks some. The sample records 120,000 to 150,000 clones, 93% being singletons. Germline loops: CDR1 SGHTA, CDR2 FQGTGA. This CDR3 has 16 amino acids. Trimming at V came to 5 bases and at J to 1 base, leaving 5 bases not matched to a gene. A note on this clone: Its antigen is not identified.

J is TRBJ2-2 and V is TRBV7-3, with 9 bases lining up with TRBD1. The material sequenced was peripheral blood, taken on day 0 of AZD1222 vaccination. The receptor comes from an adult in good health. In nucleotides, the CDR3 is TGTGCCAGCAGCCTGGGACAGGGCATGAACACCGGGGAGCTGTTTTTT. This translates into CASSLGQGMNTGELFF.